A single sample is the source of the 6 T cell receptor beta chains below, sequenced in a study of beta chain features in type 1 diabetes. The whole isolated RNA underwent reverse transcription, so sequencing captured expressed TCRB transcripts. The table came from immunoSEQ multiplex PCR; TCRdb's copy has only in-frame clones and leaves some out. The sample lists fewer than 350,000 clones; around 7.8% were seen once. The source material was central memory CD4+ T cells from blood. Source of these receptors: a woman between 18 and 29 years old in good health.

In this sample, this clone turned up a few times. The chain is built from TRBV7-8 and TRBJ2-6, with D possibly being TRBD1 (6 bases). CDR1 is SGHVS and CDR2 is FQNEAQ in the germline V gene. V shed 2 bases and J shed 2 bases, with 10 bases lying between them. The CDR3 totals 16 residues. The CDR3 spells CASSLTGNPGANVLTF. The CDR3 region has the DNA TGTGCCAGCAGCTTAACAGGGAATCCTGGGGCCAACGTCCTGACTTTC. Supplemented by reference TRBV7-8 and TRBJ2-6, the full variable domain reads GAGVSQSPRYKVAKRGQDVALRCDPISGHVSLFWYQQALGQGPEFLTYFQNEAQLDKSGLPSDRFFAERPEGSVSTLKIQRTQQEDSAVYLCASSLTGNPGANVLTFGAGSRLTVL.

This clone was counted only a few times. The chain employs TRBV11-3 and TRBJ1-4; 7 bases match TRBD1. V lost 4 bases to trimming and J lost 5 bases; unmatched junction nucleotides: 4. The CDR3 contains 14 residues. The germline CDR1 and CDR2 sequences are SGHNT and YENEEA. The CDR3 nucleotides read TGTGCCAGCAGCTCAGAGACAGGGAATGAAAAACTGTTTTTT. This gives the protein CASSSETGNEKLFF.

This clone was seen a handful of times. The V and J genes are TRBV6-4 and TRBJ2-1; the D gene is possibly TRBD2 (6 bases). The germline V gene encodes CDR1 MRHNA and CDR2 SNTAGT. The CDR3 contains 20 residues. V lost 5 bases to trimming and J lost 0 bases, with 26 bases between them. CDR3 protein: CASSPLTYGAGGTSYNEQFF. The CDR3 nucleotides read TGTGCCAGCAGTCCGCTCACGTACGGGGCTGGCGGGACCTCCTACAATGAGCAGTTCTTC.

The rearrangement links TRBV6-1 to TRBJ1-5, with 10 bases lining up with TRBD1. CDR1 MNHNS and CDR2 SASEGT come from the germline V gene. With 6 bases clipped from V and 1 base from J, the junction kept 3 bases outside the gene matches. The length of the CDR3 is 15 residues. CDR3 sequence reads: CASREGQGSNQPQHF. The CDR3 nucleotides are TGTGCCAGCAGAGAGGGACAGGGGAGCAATCAGCCCCAGCATTTT.

Ten or more counts support this clone. The V call is TRBV19, the J call TRBJ2-4; D uncertain. The CDR3 runs to 14 residues. Germline assignment: CDR1 LNHDA and CDR2 SQIVND (reference sequence). V was shortened by 7 bases and J by 0 bases, with 10 bases between the two germline ends. CDR3 loop: CASNRAIAKNIQYF. In nucleotides, the CDR3 is TGTGCCAGTAATCGGGCCATAGCCAAAAACATTCAGTACTTC.

This clone was detected a few times. This chain uses TRBV5-1 with TRBJ2-1, with 10 bases lining up with TRBD2. The CDR3 runs 17 residues. Germline V CDR1 and CDR2: SGHRS, YFSETQ. The J segment lost 4 bases and the V segment lost 5 bases, leaving 12 bases of the junction unmatched. This CDR3 is CASSSIGAGGKYNEQFF. DNA for the CDR3: TGCGCCAGCAGTTCTATCGGAGCGGGAGGGAAGTACAATGAGCAGTTCTTC. The variable domain in full, completed from reference TRBV5-1 and TRBJ2-1, reads KAGVTQTPRYLIKTRGQQVTLSCSPISGHRSVSWYQQTPGQGLQFLFEYFSETQRNKGNFPGRFSGRQFSNSRSEMNVSTLELGDSALYLCASSSIGAGGKYNEQFFGPGTRLTVL.